This T cell receptor beta chain was recovered during a study of cytomegalovirus exposure and HLA in healthy donors. Study-wide results and limits: Clusters of TCRs from the first cohort tended to co-occur in the 120 or so validation repertoires (as a later analysis found).

Method: immunoSEQ multiplex PCR; TCRdb's copy keeps in-frame clones and lacks some. The sample carries approximately 270,000 clones, around 90% recorded once. Germline CDR1 MNHGY, CDR2 SAAAGT. The CDR3 extends over 18 amino acids. The germline V and J ends were trimmed by 6 bases and 5 bases, with 23 bases remaining between them. The donors formed part of the 120-subject validation cohort, distinct from the roughly 700-subject first cohort. In the case of this clone: Its matching antigen is unknown.

This clonotype was obtained from a woman aged 18-30 years in good health and CMV-seronegative. Sequencing was performed on PBMCs. The gene calls are TRBV6-8 and TRBJ1-6; tentatively, D is TRBD1 (5 bases). This CDR3 reads CASSLRAATATDNSPLHF. CDR3 DNA: TGTGCCAGCAGCCTAAGAGCAGCGACAGCGACAGATAATTCACCCCTCCACTTT.